What follows describes a single TCR beta chain. What it binds is unknown. This entry comes from a study of T cell repertoires in cytomegalovirus infection. TCRdb fed the reads into MiXCR, producing one record per CDR3 protein. This repertoire shows 570,000 or so distinct CDR3 sequences, 35% to 50% found once; its top ten account for 48%. CDR1 is SGDLS and CDR2 is YYNGEE in the germline V gene. J lost 6 bases, V lost 4 bases, and 10 bases had no gene match. The CDR3 has 17 residues. The clonotype originates from a human donor in good health (CMV status not recorded). Some clones in this sample may be carry-over from other donors' samples. The rearrangement joins TRBV9 to TRBJ2-2, with 12 bases lining up with TRBD2. Sequenced here: cultured PBMCs, sampled from culture after CMV antigen stimulation. The CDR3 nucleotides read TGTGCCAGCAGCTCAGGACTAGCGGGATACTTCGCCGGGGAGCTGTTTTTT. This encodes CASSSGLAGYFAGELFF.